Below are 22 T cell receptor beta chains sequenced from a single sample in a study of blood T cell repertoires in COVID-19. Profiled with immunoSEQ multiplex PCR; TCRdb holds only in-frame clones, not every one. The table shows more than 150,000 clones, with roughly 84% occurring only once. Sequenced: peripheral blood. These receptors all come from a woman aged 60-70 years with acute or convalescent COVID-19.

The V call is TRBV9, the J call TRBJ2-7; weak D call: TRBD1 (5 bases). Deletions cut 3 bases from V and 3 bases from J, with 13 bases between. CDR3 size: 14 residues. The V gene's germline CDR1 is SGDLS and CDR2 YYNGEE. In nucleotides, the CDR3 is TGTGCCAGCAGCGAAGGACACCCCAACTACGAGCAGTACTTC. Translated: CASSEGHPNYEQYF.

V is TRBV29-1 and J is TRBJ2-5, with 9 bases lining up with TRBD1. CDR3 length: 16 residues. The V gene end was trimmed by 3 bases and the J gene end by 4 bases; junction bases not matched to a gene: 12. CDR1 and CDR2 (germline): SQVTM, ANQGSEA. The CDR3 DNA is TGCAGCGTTGATGGGACGAACAGGGGGCGCGGAGAGACCCAGTACTTC. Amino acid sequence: CSVDGTNRGRGETQYF.

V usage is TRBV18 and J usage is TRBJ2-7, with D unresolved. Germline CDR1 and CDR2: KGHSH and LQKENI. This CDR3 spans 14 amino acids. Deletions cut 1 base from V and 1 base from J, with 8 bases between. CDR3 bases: TGTGCCAGCTCACCACGGCACACGTCCTACGAGCAGTACTTC. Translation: CASSPRHTSYEQYF.

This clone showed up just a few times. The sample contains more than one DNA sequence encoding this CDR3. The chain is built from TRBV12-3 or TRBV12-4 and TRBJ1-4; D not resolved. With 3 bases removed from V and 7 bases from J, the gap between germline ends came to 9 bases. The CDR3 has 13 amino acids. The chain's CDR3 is CASSLEATEKLFF. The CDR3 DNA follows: TGTGCCAGCAGTTTGGAGGCCACTGAAAAACTGTTTTTT.

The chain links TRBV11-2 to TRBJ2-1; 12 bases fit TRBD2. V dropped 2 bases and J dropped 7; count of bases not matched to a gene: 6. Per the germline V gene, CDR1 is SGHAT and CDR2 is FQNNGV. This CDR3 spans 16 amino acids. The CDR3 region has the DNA TGTGCCAGCAGCTTACCTAGCGGGGGGGCCAAAAATGAGCAGTTCTTC. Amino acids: CASSLPSGGAKNEQFF.

Written as DNA, the CDR3 is TGTGCCAGCAGTTACTCGATGACAATGAACACTGAAGCTTTCTTT. This encodes CASSYSMTMNTEAFF. This sequence joins TRBV6-5 and TRBJ1-1; the D is unclear. Looked up from germline, CDR1 is MNHEY and CDR2 is SVGAGI. The CDR3 length is 15 residues. Trimming stripped 0 bases from V and 0 bases from J, with 8 bases between.

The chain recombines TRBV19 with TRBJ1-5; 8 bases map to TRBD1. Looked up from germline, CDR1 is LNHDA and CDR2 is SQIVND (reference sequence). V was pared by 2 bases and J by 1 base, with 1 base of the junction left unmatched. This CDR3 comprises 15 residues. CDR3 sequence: CASSIQGASNQPQHF. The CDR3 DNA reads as TGTGCCAGTAGTATACAGGGGGCGAGCAATCAGCCCCAGCATTTT.

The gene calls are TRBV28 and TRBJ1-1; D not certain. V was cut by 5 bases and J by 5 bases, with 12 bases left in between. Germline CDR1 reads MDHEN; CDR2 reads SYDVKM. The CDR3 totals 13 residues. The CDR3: CASSRRTGTEAFF. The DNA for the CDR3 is TGTGCCAGCAGTCGGCGGACGGGGACTGAAGCTTTCTTT.

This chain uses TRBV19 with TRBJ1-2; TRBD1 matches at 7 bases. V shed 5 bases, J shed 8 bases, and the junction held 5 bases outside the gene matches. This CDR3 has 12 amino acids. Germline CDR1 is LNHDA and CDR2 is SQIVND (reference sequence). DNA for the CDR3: TGTGCCAGTAGTCCGAGGGACAGAGGCTACACCTTC. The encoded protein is CASSPRDRGYTF.

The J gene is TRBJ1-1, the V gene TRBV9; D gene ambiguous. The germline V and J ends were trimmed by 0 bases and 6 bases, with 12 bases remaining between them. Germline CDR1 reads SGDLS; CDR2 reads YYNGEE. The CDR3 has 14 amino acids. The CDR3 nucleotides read TGTGCCAGCAGCGTAGCTACGCTTGGAGCTGAAGCTTTCTTT. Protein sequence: CASSVATLGAEAFF.

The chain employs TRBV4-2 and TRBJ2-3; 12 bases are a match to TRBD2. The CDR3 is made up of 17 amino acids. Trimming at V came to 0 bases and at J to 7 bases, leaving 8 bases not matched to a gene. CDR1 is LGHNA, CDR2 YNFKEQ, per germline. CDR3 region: CASSQDLTSGGYNTQYF. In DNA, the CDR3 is TGTGCCAGCAGCCAAGATCTAACTAGCGGGGGGTATAATACGCAGTATTTT.

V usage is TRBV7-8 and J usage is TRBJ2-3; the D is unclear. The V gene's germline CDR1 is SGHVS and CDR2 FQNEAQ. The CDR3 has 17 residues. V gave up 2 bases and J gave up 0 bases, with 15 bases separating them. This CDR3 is CASSLSWRPTSTDTQYF. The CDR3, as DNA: TGTGCCAGCAGCTTATCCTGGCGGCCTACTAGCACAGATACGCAGTATTTT.

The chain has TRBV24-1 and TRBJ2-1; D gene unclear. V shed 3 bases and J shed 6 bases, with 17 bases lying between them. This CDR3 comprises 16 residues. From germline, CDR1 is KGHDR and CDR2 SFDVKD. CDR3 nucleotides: TGTGCCACCAGTGATCGCATTAGGAATAGCCCCAATGAGCAGTTCTTC. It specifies CATSDRIRNSPNEQFF.

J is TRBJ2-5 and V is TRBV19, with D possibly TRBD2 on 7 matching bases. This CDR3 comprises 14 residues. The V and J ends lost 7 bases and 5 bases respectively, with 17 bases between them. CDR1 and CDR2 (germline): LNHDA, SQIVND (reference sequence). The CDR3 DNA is TGTGCCAGTACCCGTAAGGGGGGGGAGGAGACCCAGTACTTC. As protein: CASTRKGGEETQYF.

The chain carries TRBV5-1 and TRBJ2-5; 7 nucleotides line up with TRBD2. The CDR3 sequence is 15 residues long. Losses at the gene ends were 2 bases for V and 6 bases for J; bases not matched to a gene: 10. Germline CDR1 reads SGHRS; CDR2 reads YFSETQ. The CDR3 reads CASSFDSPSGKTQYF. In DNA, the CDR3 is TGCGCCAGCAGCTTCGACAGCCCCAGCGGGAAGACCCAGTACTTC.

CDR3 sequence: CASSPPGGQGGNQPQHF. As DNA, the CDR3 is TGTGCCAGCAGTCCCCCGGGGGGACAGGGAGGCAATCAGCCCCAGCATTTT. The chain joins TRBV28 to TRBJ1-5; 9 bases agree with TRBD1. After removal of 5 bases from V and 2 bases from J, the junction contained 10 bases not matched to a gene. This CDR3 is 17 amino acids long. CDR1 and CDR2 (germline): MDHEN, SYDVKM.

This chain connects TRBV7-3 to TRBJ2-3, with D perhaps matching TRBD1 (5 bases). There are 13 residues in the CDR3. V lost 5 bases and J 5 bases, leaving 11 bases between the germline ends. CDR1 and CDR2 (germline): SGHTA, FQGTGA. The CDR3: CASSRGSGDTQYF. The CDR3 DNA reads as TGTGCCAGCAGCAGGGGTTCCGGAGATACGCAGTATTTT.

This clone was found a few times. The CDR3 nucleotides are TGTGCCAGCAGGATCAGGCAGAACACTGAAGCTTTCTTT. It yields the protein CASRIRQNTEAFF. The chain has TRBV12-3 or TRBV12-4 and TRBJ1-1; D is unresolved. The V end lost 6 bases, the J end lost 1 base, and 9 bases lay between the germline ends. This CDR3 is built from 13 residues.

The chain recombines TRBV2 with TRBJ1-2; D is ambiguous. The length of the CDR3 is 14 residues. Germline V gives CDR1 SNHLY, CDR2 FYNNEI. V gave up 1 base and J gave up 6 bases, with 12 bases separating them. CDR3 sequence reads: CASSEETGFDGYTF. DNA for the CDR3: TGTGCCAGCAGTGAAGAAACGGGTTTCGATGGCTACACCTTC.

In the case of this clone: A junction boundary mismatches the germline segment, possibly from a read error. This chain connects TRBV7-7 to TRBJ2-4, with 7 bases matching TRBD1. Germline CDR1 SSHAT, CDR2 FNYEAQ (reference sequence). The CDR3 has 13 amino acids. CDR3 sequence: CASSINDRAPQYF. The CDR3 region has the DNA TGTGCTAGCAGCATAAACGACAGGGCCCCTCAGTACTTC. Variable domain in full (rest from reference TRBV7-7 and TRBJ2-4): GAGVSQSPRYKVTKRGQDVTLRCDPISSHATLYWYQQALGQGPEFLTYFNYEAQPDKSGLPSDRFSAERPEGSISTLTIQRTEQRDSAMYRCASSINDRAPQYFGAGTRLSVL.

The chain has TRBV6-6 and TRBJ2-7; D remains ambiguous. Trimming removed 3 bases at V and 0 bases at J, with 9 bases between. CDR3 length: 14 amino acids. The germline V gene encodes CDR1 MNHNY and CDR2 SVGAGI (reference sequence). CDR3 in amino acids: CASSYTESSYEQYF. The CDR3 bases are TGTGCCAGCAGTTATACGGAGAGCTCCTACGAGCAGTACTTC.

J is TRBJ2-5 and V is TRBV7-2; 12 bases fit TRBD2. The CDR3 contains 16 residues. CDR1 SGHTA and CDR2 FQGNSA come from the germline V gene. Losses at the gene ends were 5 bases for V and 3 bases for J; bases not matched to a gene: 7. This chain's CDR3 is CASSKSRTSGKETQYF. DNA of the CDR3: TGTGCCAGCAGCAAAAGCCGGACTAGCGGGAAAGAGACCCAGTACTTC.